These 8 T cell receptor beta chains were sequenced from one sample in a study of cytomegalovirus exposure and HLA in healthy donors. Both 60 Vbeta primers and 13 Jbeta primers went into the PCR. Sequencing used immunoSEQ multiplex PCR; TCRdb keeps in-frame clones, though not all of them. This sample has roughly 100,000 clones, with more than 60% found just once. Sequenced sample: PBMCs. The source of these receptors is a man aged 40-49 years in good health and CMV-seronegative.

The genes are TRBV7-3 and TRBJ1-1, with 7 positions matching TRBD1. Germline-derived CDR1 and CDR2 are SGHTA and FQGTGA. The CDR3 consists of 14 residues. J was trimmed by 0 bases and V by 3 bases; bases with no gene match: 1. Here the CDR3 reads CASSFQGVNTEAFF. As DNA, the CDR3 is TGTGCCAGCAGCTTCCAGGGGGTGAACACTGAAGCTTTCTTT.

The genes are TRBV9 and TRBJ1-6; possibly TRBD1 for D (6 bases). The germline gives CDR1 SGDLS, CDR2 YYNGEE. Between the trimmed V and J ends, which lost 2 bases and 9 bases, there was a span of 18 bases. The CDR3 is 16 residues long. The CDR3 DNA reads TGTGCCAGCAGCGTCTCTTGGGGGGGCGCGGGTTCACCCCTCCACTTT. Protein product: CASSVSWGGAGSPLHF.

This chain joins TRBV7-7 and TRBJ2-2; 7 bases are a match to TRBD1. Trimming took 5 bases from V and 6 from J; bases not matched to a gene: 3. This CDR3 is built from 13 residues. Per germline, CDR1 SSHAT and CDR2 FNYEAQ (reference sequence). CDR3 in amino acids: CASSPTGAGELFF. CDR3 DNA sequence: TGTGCCAGCAGCCCCACAGGGGCCGGGGAGCTGTTTTTT.

This clone was detected only a few times. The genes are TRBV29-1 and TRBJ2-1, with 8 bases identical to TRBD1. V was pared by 0 bases and J by 4 bases, with 5 bases of the junction left unmatched. This CDR3 has 15 residues. Germline CDR1 reads SQVTM; CDR2 reads ANQGSEA. CDR3 sequence: CSVEEDRAGYNEQFF. The CDR3 coding sequence is TGCAGCGTTGAAGAGGACAGGGCTGGGTACAATGAGCAGTTCTTC.

The CDR3 DNA sequence: TGCGCCAGCAGCTTGGACAGGGACTATGGCTACACCTTC. Translation gives CASSLDRDYGYTF. The V call is TRBV4-1, the J call TRBJ1-2; 8 bases are a match to TRBD1. The CDR3 covers 13 residues. The germline CDR1 and CDR2 sequences are MGHRA and YSYEKL. V was pared by 5 bases and J by 3 bases, with 2 bases of the junction left unmatched.

The chain uses TRBV2 and TRBJ2-7, with TRBD1 as a possible D gene (6 bases). Germline CDR1 SNHLY, CDR2 FYNNEI. V was cut by 8 bases and J by 2 bases, with 10 bases left in between. The CDR3 covers 12 residues. The CDR3 region has the DNA TGTGCCAGCGGGGGCCAAGCCTACGAGCAGTACTTC. Amino acid sequence: CASGGQAYEQYF.

Comment on this clone: In the same sample, other DNA sequences code for this CDR3. CDR3 region: CASSLRSGLAGGPDTQYF. The CDR3 nucleotides read TGTGCCAGCAGCCTCAGAAGCGGACTAGCGGGGGGACCAGATACGCAGTATTTT. The chain couples TRBV7-6 to TRBJ2-3, with TRBD2 identical over 14 bases. Germline values: CDR1 SGHVS, CDR2 FNYEAQ. Trimming at V came to 5 bases and at J to 4 bases, leaving 11 bases not matched to a gene. CDR3 length equals 18 residues.

This clone was seen just once. The rearrangement joins TRBV5-8 to TRBJ2-5, with 7 nucleotides matching TRBD2. The germline gives CDR1 SGHTS, CDR2 YDEGEE. V gave up 4 bases and J gave up 1 base; unmatched junction bases: 10. CDR3 length equals 16 residues. The CDR3 spells CASSPRRGGFQETQYF. The CDR3, as DNA: TGTGCCAGCAGCCCCCGCCGCGGGGGTTTCCAAGAGACCCAGTACTTC.